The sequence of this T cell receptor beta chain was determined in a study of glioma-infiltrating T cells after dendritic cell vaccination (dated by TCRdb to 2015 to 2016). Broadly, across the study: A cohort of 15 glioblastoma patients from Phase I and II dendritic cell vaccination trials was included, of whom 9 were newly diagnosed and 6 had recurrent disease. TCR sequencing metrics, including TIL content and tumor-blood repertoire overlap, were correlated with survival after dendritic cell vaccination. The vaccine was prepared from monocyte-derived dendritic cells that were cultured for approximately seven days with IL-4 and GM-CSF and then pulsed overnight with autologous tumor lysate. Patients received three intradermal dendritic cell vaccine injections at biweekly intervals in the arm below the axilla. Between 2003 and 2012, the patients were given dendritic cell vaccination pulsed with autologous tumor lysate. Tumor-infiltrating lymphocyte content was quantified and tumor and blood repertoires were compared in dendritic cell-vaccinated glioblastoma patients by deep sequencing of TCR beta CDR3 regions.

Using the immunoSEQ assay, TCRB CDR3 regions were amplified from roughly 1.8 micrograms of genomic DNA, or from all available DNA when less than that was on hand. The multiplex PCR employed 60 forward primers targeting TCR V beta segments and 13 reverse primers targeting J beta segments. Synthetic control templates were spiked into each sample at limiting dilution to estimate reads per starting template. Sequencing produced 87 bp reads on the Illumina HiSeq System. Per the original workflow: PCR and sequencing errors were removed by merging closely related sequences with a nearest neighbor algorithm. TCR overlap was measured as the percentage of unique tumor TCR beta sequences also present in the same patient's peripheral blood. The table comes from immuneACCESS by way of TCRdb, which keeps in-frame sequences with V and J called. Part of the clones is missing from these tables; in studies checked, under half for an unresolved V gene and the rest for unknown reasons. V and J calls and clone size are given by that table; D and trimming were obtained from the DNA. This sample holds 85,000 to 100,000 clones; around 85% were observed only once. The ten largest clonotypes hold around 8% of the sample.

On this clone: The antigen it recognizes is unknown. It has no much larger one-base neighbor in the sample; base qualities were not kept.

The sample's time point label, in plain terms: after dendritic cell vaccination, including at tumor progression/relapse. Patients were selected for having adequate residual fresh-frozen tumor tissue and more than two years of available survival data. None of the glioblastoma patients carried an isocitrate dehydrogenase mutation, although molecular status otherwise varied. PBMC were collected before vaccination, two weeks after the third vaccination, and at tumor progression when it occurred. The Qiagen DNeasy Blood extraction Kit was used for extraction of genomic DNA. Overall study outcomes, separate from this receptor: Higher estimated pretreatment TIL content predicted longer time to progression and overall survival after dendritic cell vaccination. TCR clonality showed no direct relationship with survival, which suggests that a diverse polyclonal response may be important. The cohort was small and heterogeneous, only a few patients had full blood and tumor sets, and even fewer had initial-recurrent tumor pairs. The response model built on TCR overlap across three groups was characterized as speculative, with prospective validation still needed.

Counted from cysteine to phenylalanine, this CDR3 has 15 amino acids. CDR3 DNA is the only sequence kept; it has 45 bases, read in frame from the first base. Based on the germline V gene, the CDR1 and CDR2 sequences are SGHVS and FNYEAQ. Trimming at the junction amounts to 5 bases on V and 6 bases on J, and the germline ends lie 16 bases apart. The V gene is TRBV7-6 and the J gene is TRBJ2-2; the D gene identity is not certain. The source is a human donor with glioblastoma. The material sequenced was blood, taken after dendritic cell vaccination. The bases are TGTGCCAGCAGCCCTGGCGGTGCCAAGGCCGGGGAGCTGTTTTTT. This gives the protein CASSPGGAKAGELFF.